The 20 T cell receptor beta chains given below trace back to one sample, sequenced in a study of control samples from healthy donors and cancer patients. Here immunoSEQ multiplex PCR was the method, and the copy in TCRdb shows in-frame clones only, minus some. The sample consists of about 120,000 clones, around 90% of them appearing once. The sequencing input was blood. These receptors all stem from a man between 50 and 59 years old in good health.

In its sample, this clone was seen once. Other DNA sequences in the sample encode the same CDR3. The chain couples TRBV7-2 to TRBJ2-5, with 7 bases identical to TRBD1. Germline V lookup: CDR1 SGHTA, CDR2 FQGNSA. This CDR3 region has 16 residues. The V segment lost 0 bases and the J segment 1 base; nucleotides outside the gene matches: 5. Here the CDR3 reads CASSLAGTGVQETQYF. The CDR3 nucleotides are TGTGCCAGCAGCTTAGCGGGTACAGGGGTCCAAGAGACCCAGTACTTC.

This CDR3 is CASSQEISGQGLPSTYNEQFF. The CDR3 DNA is TGCGCCAGCAGCCAAGAGATCAGTGGACAGGGGTTACCTAGCACCTACAATGAGCAGTTCTTC. The V and J genes are TRBV4-3 and TRBJ2-1, with 9 bases aligning to TRBD1. Germline assignment: CDR1 LGHNA and CDR2 YSLEER. CDR3 size: 21 residues. V shed 0 bases, J shed 2 bases, and the junction held 17 bases outside the gene matches.

The chain is built from TRBV6-6 and TRBJ1-2; 7 nucleotides match TRBD1. CDR1 and CDR2 (germline): MNHNY, SVGAGI (reference sequence). V lost 2 bases, J lost 6 bases, and 9 bases stayed unmatched. This CDR3 contains 15 residues. The CDR3 sequence is CASSYQGGPEDGYTF. CDR3 in DNA: TGTGCCAGCAGTTACCAGGGGGGACCAGAGGATGGCTACACCTTC.

The chain couples TRBV5-1 to TRBJ1-2; D gene unclear. Germline values: CDR1 SGHRS, CDR2 YFSETQ. The CDR3 covers 14 residues. V lost 2 bases, J lost 1 base, and 9 bases lay in between. The CDR3 sequence: CASSFKGGNYGYTF. In nucleotides, the CDR3 is TGCGCCAGCAGCTTCAAGGGAGGTAACTATGGCTACACCTTC.

The CDR3 is CATSRSLYGEKLFF. The CDR3 DNA is TGTGCCACCAGCAGAAGTCTTTATGGAGAAAAACTGTTTTTT. V is TRBV15 and J is TRBJ1-4; no definite D call. Germline V gene sequence: CDR1 LNHNV, CDR2 YYDKDF (reference sequence). Trimming took off 2 bases at V and 8 bases at J, with 12 bases between the two ends. The CDR3 sequence is 14 residues long.

CDR3 nucleotides: TGTGCCAGCAGTGAAGGAGGTATGGTCGAGCAGTACTTC. Translation gives CASSEGGMVEQYF. This chain connects TRBV6-1 to TRBJ2-7, with D unresolved. Between the trimmed V and J ends, which lost 1 base and 6 bases, there was a span of 10 bases. The CDR3 spans 13 residues. Germline V CDR1 and CDR2: MNHNS, SASEGT.

CDR3 coding DNA: TGTGCCAGTAGTATAAACTTGAACACCGGGGAGCTGTTTTTT. This sequence encodes CASSINLNTGELFF. V and J are TRBV19 and TRBJ2-2; D ambiguous. CDR1 and CDR2 from the germline V gene are LNHDA and SQIVND (reference sequence). This CDR3 region has 14 residues. Trimming pared 2 bases from V and 1 base from J, leaving 5 bases between.

J is TRBJ1-2 and V is TRBV6-5, with TRBD1 as a possible D gene (5 bases). Per the germline V gene, CDR1 is MNHEY and CDR2 is SVGAGI. V gave up 11 bases and J gave up 5 bases, with 21 bases separating them. The CDR3 length is 14 residues. The CDR3 protein is CAVLAGPPLYGYTF. For the CDR3, the DNA is TGTGCCGTGTTAGCGGGGCCACCATTATATGGCTACACCTTC.

The gene calls are TRBV9 and TRBJ1-6; D gene unclear. Germline CDR1 is SGDLS and CDR2 is YYNGEE. CDR3 length: 13 amino acids. V lost 2 bases, J lost 6 bases, and 6 bases lay in between. CDR3: CASSVGPNSPLHF. CDR3 coding DNA: TGTGCCAGCAGCGTGGGCCCTAATTCACCCCTCCACTTT.

The rearrangement links TRBV29-1 to TRBJ1-2, with D possibly being TRBD1 (5 bases). This CDR3 contains 14 residues. Germline V gene data show CDR1 as SQVTM and CDR2 as ANQGSEA. Between the trimmed V and J ends, which lost 6 bases and 4 bases, there was a span of 18 bases. Here the CDR3 DNA reads TGCAGCGTGGGGGATCTGAGGGAAAGCTATGGCTACACCTTC. It codes for CSVGDLRESYGYTF.

This clone has only one observation. The chain links TRBV10-2 to TRBJ2-4; D is perhaps TRBD2 (6 bases). The CDR3 runs to 15 residues. Trimming took 3 bases from V and 1 from J, leaving 10 bases between them. CDR1 is WSHSY and CDR2 is SAAADI in the germline V gene. The CDR3: CASSDGGLAKNIQYF. CDR3 sequence (DNA): TGCGCCAGCAGTGACGGGGGTCTGGCCAAAAACATTCAGTACTTC.

The count of this clone is one. This chain joins TRBV10-2 and TRBJ2-5, with 7 bases lining up with TRBD2. The CDR3 sequence is 13 residues long. The junction had 5 bases not matched to a gene; V was cut back by 5 bases and J by 5 bases. Germline CDR1 reads WSHSY; CDR2 reads SAAADI. The CDR3 loop is CASSWGGGETQYF. CDR3 sequence (DNA): TGCGCCAGCAGTTGGGGGGGAGGGGAGACCCAGTACTTC.

The rearrangement links TRBV3-1 (or the pseudogene TRBV3-2) to TRBJ1-6; D ambiguous. Germline-derived CDR1 and CDR2 are LGHDT and YNNKEL (reference sequence). V was cut by 1 base and J by 6 bases, with 4 bases left in between. This CDR3 has 13 residues. In DNA, the CDR3 is TGTGCCAGCAGCCAAGGGATTAATTCACCCCTCCACTTT. Translated, it gives CASSQGINSPLHF.

The chain recombines TRBV24-1 with TRBJ2-3; D uncertain. CDR3 length equals 15 residues. Germline CDR1 is KGHDR and CDR2 is SFDVKD. The ends were cut back, 0 bases at V and 3 bases at J, with 9 bases in the middle. The CDR3 protein is CATSDLNPGTDTQYF. The CDR3 coding sequence is TGTGCCACCAGTGATTTGAATCCCGGGACAGATACGCAGTATTTT.

The chain links TRBV5-5 to TRBJ2-1; 10 bases are shared with TRBD2. Germline trimming cut 1 base from V and 7 bases from J; bases unmatched to any gene: 5. Germline CDR1 is SGHKS and CDR2 is YYEKEE (reference sequence). The CDR3 has 15 amino acids. CDR3 amino acids: CASSLRASGGNEQFF. The CDR3 DNA follows: TGTGCCAGCAGCTTGAGGGCTAGCGGGGGAAATGAGCAGTTCTTC.

The chain carries TRBV6-5 and TRBJ2-2, with no clear D. V was clipped by 0 bases and J by 6 bases, with 2 bases between them. The germline V gene encodes CDR1 MNHEY and CDR2 SVGAGI. This CDR3 comprises 12 residues. This chain's CDR3 is CASSYSAGELFF. CDR3 nucleotides: TGTGCCAGCAGTTACTCAGCCGGGGAGCTGTTTTTT.

The chain carries TRBV21-1 and TRBJ1-2. TRBV21-1 is marked as a pseudogene. The CDR3 runs to 17 residues. CDR3 in amino acids: CASSKARAGSANYGYTF. Written as DNA, the CDR3 is TGTGCCAGCAGCAAAGCGCGGGCAGGGTCAGCTAACTATGGCTACACCTTC.

The chain has TRBV18 and TRBJ1-6; D gene uncertain. Per the germline V gene, CDR1 is KGHSH and CDR2 is LQKENI. The CDR3 covers 16 residues. V lost 2 bases to trimming and J lost 2 bases, with 10 bases between them. The CDR3 coding sequence is TGTGCCAGCTCACCATTACAACAGACCTATAATTCACCCCTCCACTTT. This codes for CASSPLQQTYNSPLHF.

This chain uses TRBV18 with TRBJ1-4; no firm D call. Trimming stripped 3 bases from V and 5 bases from J, with 10 bases between. Germline CDR1 KGHSH, CDR2 LQKENI. CDR3 length: 14 amino acids. The CDR3 region has the DNA TGTGCCAGCTCACCTCAAGGGTTGAATGAAAAACTGTTTTTT. It yields the protein CASSPQGLNEKLFF.

The chain uses TRBV19 and TRBJ1-1; tentative D call: TRBD1 (5 bases). The CDR3 covers 15 residues. Germline loops: CDR1 LNHDA, CDR2 SQIVND (reference sequence). V was shortened by 5 bases and J by 6 bases, with 19 bases between the two germline ends. CDR3 sequence: CASSFSGGGGAEAFF. The CDR3 region has the DNA TGTGCCAGTAGTTTCTCGGGGGGTGGCGGTGCTGAAGCTTTCTTT.